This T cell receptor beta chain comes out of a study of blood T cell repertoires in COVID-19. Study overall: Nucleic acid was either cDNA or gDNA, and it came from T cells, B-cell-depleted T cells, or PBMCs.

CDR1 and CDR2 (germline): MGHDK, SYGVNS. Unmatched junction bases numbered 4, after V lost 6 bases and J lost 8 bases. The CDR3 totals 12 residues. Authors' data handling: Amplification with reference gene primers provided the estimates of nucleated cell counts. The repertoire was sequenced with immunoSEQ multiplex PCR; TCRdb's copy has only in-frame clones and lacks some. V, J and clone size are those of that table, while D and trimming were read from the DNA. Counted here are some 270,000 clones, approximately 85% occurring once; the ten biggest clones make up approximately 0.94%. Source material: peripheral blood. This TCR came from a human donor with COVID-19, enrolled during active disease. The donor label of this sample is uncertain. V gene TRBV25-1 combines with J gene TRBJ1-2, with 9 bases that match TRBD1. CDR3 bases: TGTGCCAGCAGCCGACAGGGGGGAGGCTACACCTTC. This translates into CASSRQGGGYTF.